Listed below are T cell receptor beta chains from one sample, sequenced in a study of shared clonotypes between healthy human individuals. The data were produced by immunoSEQ multiplex PCR, yet TCRdb's version contains in-frame clones alone and is incomplete. The sample records fewer than 600,000 clones, 70% to 80% being singletons. Sequenced sample: PBMCs. The receptors originated from a woman between 40 and 55 years old in good health. Some clones in this sample may be carry-over from other donors' samples. Both conserved end residues are part of each CDR3. The order of the fields is J gene, D gene, V gene, clone size, CDR3 DNA, CDR3 protein. A D gene is named only where the DNA matches it firmly. Only some rows state a clone size, as once, few, many or a class for expanded clones.

J gene: TRBJ2-3
D gene: NA
V gene: TRBV25-1
clone size: NA
CDR3 DNA: TGTGCCAGCACCCTTTCGGATACGCAGTATTTT
CDR3 protein: CASTLSDTQYF

J gene: TRBJ2-2
D gene: TRBD1
V gene: TRBV2
clone size: NA
CDR3 DNA: TGTGCCAGTTCGGGACAGAGTAACACCGGGGAGCTGTTTTTT
CDR3 protein: CASSGQSNTGELFF

J gene: TRBJ2-3
D gene: NA
V gene: TRBV28
clone size: NA
CDR3 DNA: TGTGCCAGCAGTTTAACCCCGGGAGAGGACACAGATACGCAGTATTTT
CDR3 protein: CASSLTPGEDTDTQYF

J gene: TRBJ1-2
D gene: TRBD1
V gene: TRBV5-1
clone size: many
CDR3 DNA: TGCGCCAGCAGCACGACAGGGTTGAGGAGCTATGGCTACACCTTC
CDR3 protein: CASSTTGLRSYGYTF

J gene: TRBJ2-7
D gene: NA
V gene: TRBV30
clone size: NA
CDR3 DNA: TGTGCCTGGAGTGCCCCAGGCCGGGGGAACGAGCAGTACTTC
CDR3 protein: CAWSAPGRGNEQYF

J gene: TRBJ2-7
D gene: TRBD2
V gene: TRBV19
clone size: few
CDR3 DNA: TGTGCCAGTAGTCCAGCGGGAGCCCCCTACGAGCAGTACTTC
CDR3 protein: CASSPAGAPYEQYF

J gene: TRBJ2-7
D gene: NA
V gene: TRBV4-1
clone size: NA
CDR3 DNA: TGCGCCAGCAGCCAAGACACCTCCTACGAGCAGTACTTC
CDR3 protein: CASSQDTSYEQYF

J gene: TRBJ2-1
D gene: NA
V gene: TRBV11-2
clone size: NA
CDR3 DNA: TGTGCCAGCAGCCCCGTTCGTGGGAGGTCCTACAATGAGCAGTTCTTC
CDR3 protein: CASSPVRGRSYNEQFF

J gene: TRBJ2-7
D gene: NA
V gene: TRBV5-5
clone size: NA
CDR3 DNA: TGTGCCAGCAGCCCCCAACCGGGTTCATGGGAGCAGTACTTC
CDR3 protein: CASSPQPGSWEQYF

J gene: TRBJ2-1
D gene: TRBD2
V gene: TRBV2
clone size: few
CDR3 DNA: TGTGCCAGCCTACTAGCGGGAGGGCCGGGTGAGCAGTTCTTC
CDR3 protein: CASLLAGGPGEQFF

J gene: TRBJ2-3
D gene: TRBD2
V gene: TRBV27
clone size: NA
CDR3 DNA: TGTGCCAGCAGTTGGGGGGGACGAGTAGGTACGCAGTATTTT
CDR3 protein: CASSWGGRVGTQYF

J gene: TRBJ2-4
D gene: NA
V gene: TRBV4-1
clone size: NA
CDR3 DNA: TGCGCCAGCAGCCAAGAATCCCCACGGGACGGGGCCAACATTCAGTACTTC
CDR3 protein: CASSQESPRDGANIQYF

J gene: TRBJ1-4
D gene: NA
V gene: TRBV19
clone size: NA
CDR3 DNA: TGTGCCAGTAGTATCTGGGACCCCGGTAATGAAAAACTGTTTTTT
CDR3 protein: CASSIWDPGNEKLFF

J gene: TRBJ1-2
D gene: NA
V gene: TRBV5-1
clone size: once
CDR3 DNA: TGCGCCAGCAGCTTGGCAGAAATCTATGGCTACACCTTC
CDR3 protein: CASSLAEIYGYTF

J gene: TRBJ1-1
D gene: TRBD1
V gene: TRBV30
clone size: NA
CDR3 DNA: TGTGCCTGGAGTGGCCAAGACAGGGCACTCACTGAAGCTTTCTTT
CDR3 protein: CAWSGQDRALTEAFF

J gene: TRBJ2-7
D gene: TRBD2
V gene: TRBV9
clone size: NA
CDR3 DNA: TGTGCCAGCAGCCCCGGGGGGTTCTCCTACGAGCAGTACTTC
CDR3 protein: CASSPGGFSYEQYF

J gene: TRBJ2-1
D gene: TRBD2
V gene: TRBV9
clone size: once
CDR3 DNA: TGTGCCAGCAGCGTAGGGGGAGCGGGAGGCAATGAGCAGTTCTTC
CDR3 protein: CASSVGGAGGNEQFF

J gene: TRBJ2-7
D gene: NA
V gene: TRBV10-3
clone size: NA
CDR3 DNA: TGTGCCATCAGTGAGTCAGGGCAGGGTTTAGACGAGCAGTACTTC
CDR3 protein: CAISESGQGLDEQYF

J gene: TRBJ1-3
D gene: NA
V gene: TRBV30
clone size: once
CDR3 DNA: TGTGCCTGGAGTGTACGTGCGACAGGCTCTGGAAACACCATATATTTT
CDR3 protein: CAWSVRATGSGNTIYF

J gene: TRBJ2-3
D gene: NA
V gene: TRBV7-2
clone size: NA
CDR3 DNA: TGTGCCAGCAGCAGTCGACAGATTGATACGCAGTATTTT
CDR3 protein: CASSSRQIDTQYF

J gene: TRBJ1-2
D gene: NA
V gene: TRBV29-1
clone size: NA
CDR3 DNA: TGCAGCGTTGAATTGGGTAATGGCTACACCTTC
CDR3 protein: CSVELGNGYTF

J gene: TRBJ2-1
D gene: NA
V gene: TRBV6-5
clone size: NA
CDR3 DNA: TGTGCCAGCAGTTACTCCGTTGGCCAATCCGAGCAGTTCTTC
CDR3 protein: CASSYSVGQSEQFF

J gene: TRBJ1-1
D gene: NA
V gene: TRBV7-2
clone size: once
CDR3 DNA: TGTGCCAGCAGCTTCGATGGGGGTAGGCCTGAAGCTTTCTTT
CDR3 protein: CASSFDGGRPEAFF

J gene: TRBJ1-2
D gene: NA
V gene: TRBV28
clone size: NA
CDR3 DNA: TGTGCCAGCAGTTTATCGGCACAGTTGAATGGCTACACCTTC
CDR3 protein: CASSLSAQLNGYTF

J gene: TRBJ2-1
D gene: NA
V gene: TRBV29-1
clone size: NA
CDR3 DNA: TGCAGCGCCGGGTCCTTCTACAATGAGCAGTTCTTC
CDR3 protein: CSAGSFYNEQFF

J gene: TRBJ2-7
D gene: TRBD1
V gene: TRBV19
clone size: NA
CDR3 DNA: TGTGCCAGCCAATCGGGACAGGGGCCCTACGAGCAGTACTTC
CDR3 protein: CASQSGQGPYEQYF

J gene: TRBJ2-2
D gene: TRBD2
V gene: TRBV5-1
clone size: NA
CDR3 DNA: TGCGCCAGTAGACTAGCGGGAAACACCGGGGAGCTGTTTTTT
CDR3 protein: CASRLAGNTGELFF

J gene: TRBJ2-7
D gene: NA
V gene: TRBV30
clone size: NA
CDR3 DNA: TGTGCCTCCGCGGGGCGACCCCTCTGCGAGCAGTACTTC
CDR3 protein: CASAGRPLCEQYF

J gene: TRBJ2-5
D gene: TRBD1
V gene: TRBV27
clone size: NA
CDR3 DNA: TGTGCCAGCAGTCAAGGACAGGGGGAGACCCAGTACTTC
CDR3 protein: CASSQGQGETQYF

J gene: TRBJ1-5
D gene: TRBD1
V gene: TRBV7-2
clone size: NA
CDR3 DNA: TGTGCCAGCAGTCCAACTACAGGGGCCAATCAGCCCCAGCATTTT
CDR3 protein: CASSPTTGANQPQHF

J gene: TRBJ2-1
D gene: NA
V gene: TRBV6-4
clone size: NA
CDR3 DNA: TGTGCCAGCAGTGCTTCGGGAGTTCTCAATGAGCAGTTCTTC
CDR3 protein: CASSASGVLNEQFF

J gene: TRBJ2-5
D gene: NA
V gene: TRBV7-9
clone size: NA
CDR3 DNA: TGTGCCAGCAGCTTAGCGACCGAGACCCAGCACTTC
CDR3 protein: CASSLATETQHF

J gene: TRBJ1-5
D gene: TRBD1
V gene: TRBV2
clone size: NA
CDR3 DNA: TGTGCCAGCAGTGAAGGATATCGGGGACAGGGGCGCCGTACAAATCAGCCCCAGCATTTT
CDR3 protein: CASSEGYRGQGRRTNQPQHF

J gene: TRBJ2-1
D gene: TRBD2
V gene: TRBV7-2
clone size: NA
CDR3 DNA: TGTGCCAGCAGCTTAAAAAAGTTGGCTAGCGGGCTCCACGATGAGCAGTTCTTC
CDR3 protein: CASSLKKLASGLHDEQFF

J gene: TRBJ2-1
D gene: TRBD1
V gene: TRBV19
clone size: NA
CDR3 DNA: TGTGCCAGTAGCAACCGGGACAGGGGGCTAGGTGAGCAGTTCTTC
CDR3 protein: CASSNRDRGLGEQFF

J gene: TRBJ2-1
D gene: NA
V gene: TRBV30
clone size: NA
CDR3 DNA: TGTGCCTGGAAGACGGGACTGAACTCCTACAATGAGCAGTTCTTC
CDR3 protein: CAWKTGLNSYNEQFF

J gene: TRBJ2-5
D gene: NA
V gene: TRBV30
clone size: NA
CDR3 DNA: TGTGCCTGGACTACTCGCGGGGTAGAGACCCAGTACTTC
CDR3 protein: CAWTTRGVETQYF

J gene: TRBJ1-1
D gene: NA
V gene: TRBV28
clone size: NA
CDR3 DNA: TGTGCCAGCAGTTGGAGGCTCCCCGGGGCCCTCCGTAGGGCTTTCTTT
CDR3 protein: CASSWRLPGALRRAFF

J gene: TRBJ1-1
D gene: TRBD1
V gene: TRBV29-1
clone size: NA
CDR3 DNA: TGCAGCGCCCAAACCGGACAGGGGAACACTGAAGCTTTCTTT
CDR3 protein: CSAQTGQGNTEAFF

J gene: TRBJ1-5
D gene: NA
V gene: TRBV5-1
clone size: NA
CDR3 DNA: TGCGCCAGCAGCTTGGACAGTGGGAACAATCAGCCCCAGCATTTT
CDR3 protein: CASSLDSGNNQPQHF

J gene: TRBJ1-5
D gene: TRBD1
V gene: TRBV19
clone size: NA
CDR3 DNA: TGTGCCAGTAGTATTATGGGACAGGCTGGTCAGCCCCAGCATTTT
CDR3 protein: CASSIMGQAGQPQHF

J gene: TRBJ1-2
D gene: TRBD1
V gene: TRBV28
clone size: NA
CDR3 DNA: TGTGCCAGCAGTCAACCGGGACAGGGGTATGGCTACACCTTC
CDR3 protein: CASSQPGQGYGYTF

J gene: TRBJ1-1
D gene: NA
V gene: TRBV6-5
clone size: once
CDR3 DNA: TGTGCCAGCAGCCGAGGGAATACTGAAGCTTTCTTT
CDR3 protein: CASSRGNTEAFF

J gene: TRBJ1-4
D gene: NA
V gene: TRBV2
clone size: NA
CDR3 DNA: TGTGCCAGCAGTACTGGGTCGGGTACGAAAAAACTGTTTTTT
CDR3 protein: CASSTGSGTKKLFF

J gene: TRBJ2-2
D gene: NA
V gene: TRBV7-2
clone size: NA
CDR3 DNA: TGTGCCAGCAGCTTAGAATCCGGGACCGGGGAGCTGTTTTTT
CDR3 protein: CASSLESGTGELFF

J gene: TRBJ2-1
D gene: NA
V gene: TRBV6-5
clone size: NA
CDR3 DNA: TGTGCCAGCAGCCTGGACTGGGATGAGCAGTTCTTC
CDR3 protein: CASSLDWDEQFF

J gene: TRBJ1-5
D gene: TRBD1
V gene: TRBV28
clone size: few
CDR3 DNA: TGTGCCAGCAGTAACTGGGACAGGGGTCAGCCCCAGCATTTT
CDR3 protein: CASSNWDRGQPQHF

J gene: TRBJ2-5
D gene: TRBD1
V gene: TRBV27
clone size: NA
CDR3 DNA: TGTGCCAGCAGTTTTGGGACAGGGTGGAGGGAGACCCAGTACTTC
CDR3 protein: CASSFGTGWRETQYF

J gene: TRBJ2-4
D gene: TRBD2
V gene: TRBV6-6
clone size: NA
CDR3 DNA: TGTGCCAGCCAGCGGGAGGGCCCCTGGAACATTCAGTACTTC
CDR3 protein: CASQREGPWNIQYF

J gene: TRBJ2-7
D gene: TRBD1
V gene: TRBV6-5
clone size: NA
CDR3 DNA: TGTGCCAGCAGCAGGGACAGGTCCTACGAGCAGTACTTC
CDR3 protein: CASSRDRSYEQYF

J gene: TRBJ2-2
D gene: TRBD1
V gene: TRBV7-3
clone size: NA
CDR3 DNA: TGTGCCAGCAGCCCCGACAGGGTGAACACCGGGGAGCTGTTTTTT
CDR3 protein: CASSPDRVNTGELFF

J gene: TRBJ2-7
D gene: NA
V gene: TRBV2
clone size: NA
CDR3 DNA: TGTGCCAGCAGTGATACAGGGCTCGAGCAGTACTTC
CDR3 protein: CASSDTGLEQYF

J gene: TRBJ2-7
D gene: TRBD2
V gene: TRBV7-3
clone size: NA
CDR3 DNA: TGTGCCAGCAGCTTTCAGACCGGGACTAGGAACGAGCAGTACTTC
CDR3 protein: CASSFQTGTRNEQYF

J gene: TRBJ1-3
D gene: TRBD1
V gene: TRBV18
clone size: few
CDR3 DNA: TGTGCCAGCTCACCTGCAGGGGGAGCAGGAGACACCATATATTTT
CDR3 protein: CASSPAGGAGDTIYF

J gene: TRBJ1-3
D gene: NA
V gene: TRBV7-9
clone size: NA
CDR3 DNA: TGTGCCAGCAGCTTAGACGGCGGCTCTGGAAACACCATATATTTT
CDR3 protein: CASSLDGGSGNTIYF

J gene: TRBJ1-5
D gene: TRBD1
V gene: TRBV28
clone size: NA
CDR3 DNA: TGTGCCAGCAGTTCCTCAGGGGGCGGTCAGCCCCAGCATTTT
CDR3 protein: CASSSSGGGQPQHF

J gene: TRBJ1-1
D gene: NA
V gene: TRBV2
clone size: NA
CDR3 DNA: TGTGCCAGCAGACCGGACAGATTAAGTGAAGCTTTCTTT
CDR3 protein: CASRPDRLSEAFF

J gene: TRBJ1-3
D gene: NA
V gene: TRBV30
clone size: NA
CDR3 DNA: TGTGCCTGGCACATACTCTCCGGAAACACCATCTATTTT
CDR3 protein: CAWHILSGNTIYF

J gene: TRBJ2-1
D gene: NA
V gene: TRBV27
clone size: NA
CDR3 DNA: TGTGCCAGCAGTTTGCGGCCTATCTCCTACAATGAGCAGTTCTTC
CDR3 protein: CASSLRPISYNEQFF

J gene: TRBJ1-5
D gene: TRBD1
V gene: TRBV2
clone size: NA
CDR3 DNA: TGTGCCAGCAGCCGACAGGGTCCGAGCAATCAGCCCCAGCATTTT
CDR3 protein: CASSRQGPSNQPQHF